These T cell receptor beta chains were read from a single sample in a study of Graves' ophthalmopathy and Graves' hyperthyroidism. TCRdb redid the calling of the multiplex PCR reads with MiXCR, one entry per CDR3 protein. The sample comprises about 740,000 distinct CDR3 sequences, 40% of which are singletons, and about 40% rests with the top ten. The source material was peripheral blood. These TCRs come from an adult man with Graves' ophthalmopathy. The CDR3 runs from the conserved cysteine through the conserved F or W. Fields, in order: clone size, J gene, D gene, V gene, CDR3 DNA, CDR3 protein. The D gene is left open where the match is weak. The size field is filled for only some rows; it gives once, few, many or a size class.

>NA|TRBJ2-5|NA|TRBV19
TGTGCCAGTAGTAATAGTGGGGCCCAGTACTTC
CASSNSGAQYF
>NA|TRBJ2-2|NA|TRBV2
TGTGCCAGCAGCCCTGACAGACAAAACACCGGGGAGCTGTTTTTT
CASSPDRQNTGELFF
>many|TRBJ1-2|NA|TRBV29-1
TGCAGCGTGGACAGCAACTATGGCTACACCTTC
CSVDSNYGYTF
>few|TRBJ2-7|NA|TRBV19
TGTGCCAGTAGCCCACAGGAGGGCGAGCAGTACTTC
CASSPQEGEQYF
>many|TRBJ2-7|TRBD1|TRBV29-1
TGCAGCGCCGGGACAGGGCGGGAGCAGTACTTC
CSAGTGREQYF
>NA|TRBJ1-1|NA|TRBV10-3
TGTGCCAGCACCCCTCCGGGGCCGAACACTGAAGCTTTCTTT
CASTPPGPNTEAFF
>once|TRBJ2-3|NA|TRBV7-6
TGTGCCAGCAGCCTCAAGGACCCTGCACCTTGGGATACGCAGTATTTT
CASSLKDPAPWDTQYF
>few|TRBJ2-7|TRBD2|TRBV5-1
TGTGCCAGCAGCTTACGGGGAGGGGCTTCCTACGAGCAGTACTTC
CASSLRGGASYEQYF
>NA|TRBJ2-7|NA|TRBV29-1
TGCAGCGTTGAATCGGGGGACAACTCCTACGAGCAGTACTTC
CSVESGDNSYEQYF
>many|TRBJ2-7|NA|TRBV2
TGTGCCAGCACCCGACATCGAGACGAGCAGTACTTC
CASTRHRDEQYF
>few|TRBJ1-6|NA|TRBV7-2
TGTGCCAGCAGCTTACTGGGAAGCTCCTATAATTCACCCCTCCACTTT
CASSLLGSSYNSPLHF
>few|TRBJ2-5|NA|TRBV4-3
TGCGCCAGCAGCCGAACAGGGTTGGGTCTAGAGACCCAGTACTTC
CASSRTGLGLETQYF
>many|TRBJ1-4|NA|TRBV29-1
TGCAGCGTTGAAGACCTCCTCACCAGTGAAAAACTGTTTTTT
CSVEDLLTSEKLFF
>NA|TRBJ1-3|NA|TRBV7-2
TGTGCCAGCAGTGTTCCGACGGGCTCTGGAAACACCATATATTTT
CASSVPTGSGNTIYF
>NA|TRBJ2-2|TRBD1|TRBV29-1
TGCAGCATCCCGTCACGGGACAGCCCCACCACCGGGGAGCTGTTTTTT
CSIPSRDSPTTGELFF
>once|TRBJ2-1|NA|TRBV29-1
TGCAGCGTTGAGGGGGGGCAGGGCAGCTACAATGAGCAGTTCTTC
CSVEGGQGSYNEQFF
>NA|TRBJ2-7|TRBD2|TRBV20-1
TGCAGTGCCCCCGGGAGGGCCTTAGACGAGCAGTACTTC
CSAPGRALDEQYF
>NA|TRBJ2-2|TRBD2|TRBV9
TGTGCCAGCAGCGTGGGGACTAGCGGGGGGTGGAACACCGGGGAGCTGTTTTTT
CASSVGTSGGWNTGELFF
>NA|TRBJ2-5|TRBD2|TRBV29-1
TGCAGCGTTGACACTAGCGGGGGGAAAGAGACCCAGTACTTC
CSVDTSGGKETQYF
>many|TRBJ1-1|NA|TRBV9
TGTGCCAGCAGCGCCTCACCCACTGAAGCTTTCTTT
CASSASPTEAFF
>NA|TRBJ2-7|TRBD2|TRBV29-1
TGTGCCGTATCCGGGGGGAGCTCCTACGAGCAGTACTTC
CAVSGGSSYEQYF
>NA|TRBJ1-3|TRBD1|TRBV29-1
TGCAGCGCTGGGACAGGGGGTCAAGAGACCATATATTTT
CSAGTGGQETIYF
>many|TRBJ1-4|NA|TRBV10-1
TGCGCCAGAGGACACACCGAAAAACTGTTTTTT
CARGHTEKLFF
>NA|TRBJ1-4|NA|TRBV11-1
TGTGCCAGCAGTGAGTCGAAAGTAGATCTACTTCAGATTGCAACTAATGAAAAACTGTTTTTT
CASSESKVDLLQIATNEKLFF
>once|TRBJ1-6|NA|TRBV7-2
TGTGCCAGCACCCTGACAGCAAGCTCCTATAATTCACCCCTCCACTTT
CASTLTASSYNSPLHF
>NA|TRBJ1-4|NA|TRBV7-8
TGTGCCAGCAGTTGGACAGAGGCTAATGAAAAACTGTTTTTT
CASSWTEANEKLFF
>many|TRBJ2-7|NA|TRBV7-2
TGTGCCAGCAGCTTAGTGGGGGAGCAGTACTTC
CASSLVGEQYF
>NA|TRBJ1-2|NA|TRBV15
TGTGCCGCCAGCAGCCCGGACAGAGCCCAGAAGGATGGCTACACCTTC
CAASSPDRAQKDGYTF
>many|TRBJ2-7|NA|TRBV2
TGTGCCAGCACTCCGCGGGCCGGAGGGTTCCACGAGCAGTACTTC
CASTPRAGGFHEQYF
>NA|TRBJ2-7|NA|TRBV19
TGTGCCAGTAGATACCGGGACACCAGCTACGAGCAGTACTTC
CASRYRDTSYEQYF
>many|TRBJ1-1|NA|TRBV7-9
TGTGCCAGCAGCCGGGACGGCACTGAAGCTTTCTTT
CASSRDGTEAFF
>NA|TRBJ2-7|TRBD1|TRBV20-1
TGCAGTGCTGGGAGACAGGGTTTTTCCTACGAGCAGTACTTC
CSAGRQGFSYEQYF
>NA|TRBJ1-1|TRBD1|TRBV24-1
TGTGCCACCAGTGATGCAGGGGGAATTGAAGCTTTCTTT
CATSDAGGIEAFF
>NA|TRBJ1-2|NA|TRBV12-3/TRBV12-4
TGTGCCAGCAGCCTAATTGTGGGGGGAAACTATGGCTACACCTTC
CASSLIVGGNYGYTF
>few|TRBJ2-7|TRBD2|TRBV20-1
TGCAGTGCTAGAGCACTAGCGGGAGGTTCGCTCGAGCAGTACTTC
CSARALAGGSLEQYF
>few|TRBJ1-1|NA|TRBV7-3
TGTGCCAGCAGGGAAGGGGTCTCCCCGGGGACTGAAGCTTTCTTT
CASREGVSPGTEAFF
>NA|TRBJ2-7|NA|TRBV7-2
TGTGCCAGCAGCCAAGCCCTAGGGAGCTCCTACGAGCAGTACTTC
CASSQALGSSYEQYF